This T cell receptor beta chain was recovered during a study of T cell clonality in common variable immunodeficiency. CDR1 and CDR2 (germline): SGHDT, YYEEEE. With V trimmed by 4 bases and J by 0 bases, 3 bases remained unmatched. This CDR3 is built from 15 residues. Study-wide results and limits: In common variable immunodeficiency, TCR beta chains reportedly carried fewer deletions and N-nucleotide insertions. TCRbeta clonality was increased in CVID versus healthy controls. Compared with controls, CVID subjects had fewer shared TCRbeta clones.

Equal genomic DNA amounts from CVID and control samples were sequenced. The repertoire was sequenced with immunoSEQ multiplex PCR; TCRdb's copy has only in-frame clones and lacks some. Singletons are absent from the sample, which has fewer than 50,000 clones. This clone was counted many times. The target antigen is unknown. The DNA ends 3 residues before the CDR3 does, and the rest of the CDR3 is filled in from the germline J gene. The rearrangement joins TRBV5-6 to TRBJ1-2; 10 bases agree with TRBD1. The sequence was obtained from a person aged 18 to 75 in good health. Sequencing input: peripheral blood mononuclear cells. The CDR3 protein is CASSAGQGANYGYTF. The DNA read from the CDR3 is TGTGCCAGCAGCGCTGGACAGGGGGCTAACTATGGC.